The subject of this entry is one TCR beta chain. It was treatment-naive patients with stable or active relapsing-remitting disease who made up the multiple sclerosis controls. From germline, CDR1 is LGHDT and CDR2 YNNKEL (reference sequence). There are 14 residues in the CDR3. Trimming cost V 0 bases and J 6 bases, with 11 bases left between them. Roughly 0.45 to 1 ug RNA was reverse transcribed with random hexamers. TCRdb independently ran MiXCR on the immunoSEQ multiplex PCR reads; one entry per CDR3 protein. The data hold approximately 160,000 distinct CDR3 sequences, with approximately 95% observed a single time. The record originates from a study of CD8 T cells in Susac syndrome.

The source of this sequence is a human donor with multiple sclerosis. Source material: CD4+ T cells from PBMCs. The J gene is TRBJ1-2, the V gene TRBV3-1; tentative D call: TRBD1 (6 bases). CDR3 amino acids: CASSQDFRGDGYTF. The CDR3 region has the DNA TGTGCCAGCAGCCAAGATTTCAGGGGAGATGGCTACACCTTC.